These T cell receptor beta chains were read from a single sample in a study of T-cell memory formation after mild COVID-19. TCRdb ran MiXCR on the 5' RACE reads and lists one entry per CDR3 protein. The sample consists of some 130,000 distinct CDR3 sequences, 20% to 25% of them appearing once. Input material: PBMCs or a T cell subset sorted from them (not recorded which). All receptors derive from an adult woman who had mild COVID-19 (a few samples of this study predate the infection). Cell type and time point are not known. The CDR3 runs from the conserved cysteine through the conserved F or W. D genes are given only for firm matches. Not every row has a clone size; where given, it reads once, few, many or a size class.

v_gene	j_gene	abundance	d_gene	CDR3nt	CDR3aa
TRBV11-3	TRBJ2-5	-	-	TGTGCCAGCAGCCAATGGACTGTTATAGGACAAGAGACCCAGTACTTC	CASSQWTVIGQETQYF
TRBV12-3/TRBV12-4	TRBJ1-2	-	-	TGTGCCAGCAGTTCTCTAAACGGCCCTAACTATGGCTACACCTTC	CASSSLNGPNYGYTF
TRBV9	TRBJ2-1	once	-	TGTGCCAGCAGCGAGAGCCCGGCCGATGAGCAGTTCTTC	CASSESPADEQFF
TRBV20-1	TRBJ2-1	few	TRBD2	TGCAGTGCTAGAGGTAGAGCGGGAGGGATAGTTGATGAGCAGTTCTTC	CSARGRAGGIVDEQFF
TRBV7-9	TRBJ2-5	-	-	TGTGCCAGCAGCCAAACAGGCTCCCAAGAGACCCAGTACTTC	CASSQTGSQETQYF
TRBV30	TRBJ2-7	-	TRBD2	TGTGCCTGGACCCCACTAGCGGACCTCTACGAGCAGTACTTC	CAWTPLADLYEQYF
TRBV7-8	TRBJ2-3	few	-	TGTGCCACCCATCGCCTCACAGATACGCAGTATTTT	CATHRLTDTQYF
TRBV7-6	TRBJ1-1	-	-	TGTGCCAGCAGCTTAGGGGGGGGGGACCCTGAAGCTTTCTTT	CASSLGGGDPEAFF
TRBV20-1	TRBJ2-5	-	-	TGCAGTGCCGAGGCAGAATTCCAAGAGACCCAGTACTTC	CSAEAEFQETQYF
TRBV12-3/TRBV12-4	TRBJ1-5	-	TRBD1	TGTGCCAGCACCCAGGGGGCGTATCAGCCCCAGCATTTT	CASTQGAYQPQHF
TRBV7-6	TRBJ2-5	-	TRBD1	TGTGCCAGCAGATTACAGGGGGCGAAGACCCAGTACTTC	CASRLQGAKTQYF
TRBV10-3	TRBJ2-7	-	-	TGTGCCATGAGCGAGCCCCCGCAGGGCGAGCAGTACTTC	CAMSEPPQGEQYF
TRBV30	TRBJ1-1	once	-	TGTGCCTGGAGTGTACTTTTCTCCCTTAGCGCTGAAGCTTTCTTT	CAWSVLFSLSAEAFF
TRBV4-1	TRBJ2-7	few	-	TGCGCCAGCAGCCAAGGGGCCTCCTACGAGCAGTACTTC	CASSQGASYEQYF
TRBV18	TRBJ2-3	-	TRBD2	TGTGCCAGCTCACCTCTAGCGGGAGCAAGGGATACGCAGTATTTT	CASSPLAGARDTQYF
TRBV27	TRBJ1-5	few	-	TGTGCCAGCAGTTTGGGGGGGGCTCAGCCCCAGCATTTT	CASSLGGAQPQHF
TRBV12-3/TRBV12-4	TRBJ1-4	few	TRBD1	TGTGCCAGCAGCCGGGACAGGGAGGATGAAAAACTGTTTTTT	CASSRDREDEKLFF
TRBV27	TRBJ2-1	few	TRBD2	TGTGCCAGCAGTTTTAGGCGGGAGGGATACAATGAGCAGTTCTTC	CASSFRREGYNEQFF
TRBV7-2	TRBJ2-2	-	TRBD2	TGTGCCAGCAGCCTACAAGCACTAGCGGGATTAAACACCGGGGAGCTGTTTTTT	CASSLQALAGLNTGELFF
TRBV7-9	TRBJ1-4	-	-	TGTGCCAGCAGCCCGCCAGCCGACGGGGCAACTAATGAAAAACTGTTTTTT	CASSPPADGATNEKLFF
TRBV11-3	TRBJ2-6	-	TRBD2	TGTGCCAGCAGCTTGAGACTAGCGGGAGCCTCTGGGGCCAACGTCCTGACTTTC	CASSLRLAGASGANVLTF
TRBV7-8	TRBJ2-3	few	-	TGTGCCAGCAGCTTAGATGGTTTT	CASSLDGF
TRBV7-2	TRBJ1-5	-	-	TGTGCCAGCAGCTTAGGGACGATCACTAGCCAGCCCCAGCATTTT	CASSLGTITSQPQHF
TRBV7-2	TRBJ2-7	few	TRBD1	TGTGCCAGCAGCTTAGTTACAGGGGGCGTCGACGAGCAGTACTTC	CASSLVTGGVDEQYF
TRBV13	TRBJ2-7	once	-	TGTGCCAGCAGCGGGAGGGGGAATTACTACGAGCAGTACTTC	CASSGRGNYYEQYF
TRBV27	TRBJ2-2	-	-	TGTGCCAGCAGCACCGGCACCTTGGGGGAGCTGTTTTTT	CASSTGTLGELFF
TRBV9	TRBJ2-5	-	TRBD1	TGTGCCAGCAGCGTATCACAGGGGTCTGGGGAGACCCAGTACTTC	CASSVSQGSGETQYF
TRBV20-1	TRBJ2-7	few	-	TGCAGTGCTCGGGCGGCGGACGGGACCTACGAGCAGTACTTC	CSARAADGTYEQYF
TRBV12-3/TRBV12-4	TRBJ2-1	few	TRBD2	TGTGCCAGCAGGGGGGGAGGGAATGAGCAGTTCTTC	CASRGGGNEQFF
TRBV7-8	TRBJ2-2	once	-	TGTGCCAGCAGCTTAGGGCAGATTATCACCGGGGAGCTGTTTTTT	CASSLGQIITGELFF
TRBV29-1	TRBJ1-2	-	-	TGCAGCGTTGTAGGACAGAGACCCTATGGCTACACCTTC	CSVVGQRPYGYTF
TRBV5-6	TRBJ2-1	few	TRBD2	TGTGCCAGCAGCCCCGGGCTAGCGGGAGTAAGTGAGCAGTTCTTC	CASSPGLAGVSEQFF
TRBV20-1	TRBJ2-1	-	TRBD2	TGCAGTGCCCCGGGACTAGCGGAGTACAATGAGCAGTTCTTC	CSAPGLAEYNEQFF
TRBV6-5	TRBJ2-4	-	TRBD1	TGTGCCAGCAGTACCGGGACAGGGGGCGTCGGCAAAAACATTCAGTACTTC	CASSTGTGGVGKNIQYF
TRBV25-1	TRBJ2-2	-	TRBD2	TGTGCCAGCAGTGATCTAGCGGGTCCCACCGGGGAGCTGTTTTTT	CASSDLAGPTGELFF
TRBV3-1	TRBJ2-5	few	TRBD2	TGTGCCAGCAGCCACCCCGGACGACTAGCGGAAGAGACCCAGTACTTC	CASSHPGRLAEETQYF
TRBV7-9	TRBJ2-1	few	-	TGTGCCAGCAGCTTAGTAGTTAAGCACAATGAGCAGTTCTTC	CASSLVVKHNEQFF
TRBV5-1	TRBJ1-1	-	-	TGCGCCAGCAGCAGGGAATCAGGCGGGAACACTGAAGCTTTCTTT	CASSRESGGNTEAFF
TRBV5-1	TRBJ1-3	-	-	TGCGCCAGCAGCTTGGCCTCACGAAGCTCTGGAAACACCATATATTTT	CASSLASRSSGNTIYF
TRBV7-2	TRBJ2-7	-	TRBD2	TGTGCCAGCAGCATCGGGACTATCTACGAGCAGTACTTC	CASSIGTIYEQYF
TRBV20-1	TRBJ2-7	-	TRBD1	TGCAGTGCCTTGACAGGGGGGACGTACGAGCAGTACTTC	CSALTGGTYEQYF
TRBV7-9	TRBJ2-2	many	-	TGTGCCAGCAGAAACATACAGGATTTCACCGGGGAGCTGTTTTTT	CASRNIQDFTGELFF
TRBV12-3/TRBV12-4	TRBJ2-7	few	TRBD1	TGTGCCAGCGAACCGGGACAGGGTGACGAGCAGTACTTC	CASEPGQGDEQYF
TRBV30	TRBJ2-1	few	-	TGTGCCTGGAGTGTATTGGGCAGGGAGCAGTTCTTC	CAWSVLGREQFF
TRBV7-3	TRBJ2-3	few	TRBD2	TGTGCCAGCAGCCCCCTAGCGGGGGGGCCGGTCGGTTTAGATACGCAGTATTTT	CASSPLAGGPVGLDTQYF
TRBV4-2	TRBJ2-1	-	-	TGTGCCAGCAGCCCATCTAGGGGTAATGAGCAGTTCTTC	CASSPSRGNEQFF
TRBV29-1	TRBJ2-7	few	-	TGCAGCGTTGTTACAGCAAGCTCCTACGAGCAGTACTTC	CSVVTASSYEQYF